Following are 5 T cell receptor beta chains from one sample sequenced in a study of blood T cell repertoires in COVID-19. The repertoire was sequenced with immunoSEQ multiplex PCR; TCRdb's copy has only in-frame clones and lacks some. The table records a few hundred thousand clones, 82% of them present only once. The sample consisted of peripheral blood. The receptors were gathered from a woman under 30 with acute or convalescent COVID-19.

V and J are TRBV6-6 and TRBJ2-1; TRBD2 agrees at 7 bases. This CDR3 contains 15 residues. The germline gives CDR1 MNHNY, CDR2 SVGAGI (reference sequence). Trimming took 6 bases from V and 6 from J; bases not matched to a gene: 11. The CDR3 bases are TGTGCCAGCAGAGCGGGACCGCCATACGGCAATGAGCAGTTCTTC. Amino acid sequence: CASRAGPPYGNEQFF.

This clone was observed a handful of times. V gene TRBV12-5 combines with J gene TRBJ2-2; TRBD2 matches 13 bases. V lost 7 bases and J lost 4; bases outside the gene matches: 9. CDR3 length: 17 residues. Per germline, CDR1 LGHNT and CDR2 FRNRAP. In DNA, the CDR3 is TGTGCTAGTGCCTCTGGGGGACTAGCGGGGTCCACCGGGGAGCTGTTTTTT. This encodes CASASGGLAGSTGELFF. Full variable domain (missing parts from reference TRBV12-5 and TRBJ2-2): DARVTQTPRHKVTEMGQEVTMRCQPILGHNTVFWYRQTMMQGLELLAYFRNRAPLDDSGMPKDRFSAEMPDATLATLKIQPSEPRDSAVYFCASASGGLAGSTGELFFGEGSRLTVL.

The chain combines TRBV7-9 with TRBJ2-5; 15 bases agree with TRBD2. Trimming removed 4 bases from V and 5 bases from J; junction bases left unmatched: 11. From germline, CDR1 is SEHNR and CDR2 FQNEAQ (reference sequence). The CDR3 consists of 18 residues. CDR3 in DNA: TGTGCCAGCAGCTCCGACGGACTAGCGGGAGGGCGGTGGGAGACCCAGTACTTC. Protein sequence: CASSSDGLAGGRWETQYF.

A remark on this clone: Since the CDR3 does not end with the conserved phenylalanine or tryptophan, this likely comes from a read error. The DNA is omitted, as the CDR3 cannot be located on it reliably, and the CDR3 follows TCRdb's listing. This chain uses TRBV5-8 with TRBJ2-7; TRBD1 was called by the table and not checked on the DNA. With termini counted, the CDR3 has 12 amino acids. Germline V lookup: CDR1 SGHTS, CDR2 YDEGEE. The CDR3 reads CASSLDRDRRSI.

This chain uses TRBV4-1 with TRBJ2-7; TRBD1 matches at 9 bases. The CDR3 runs to 15 residues. V dropped 5 bases and J dropped 2; count of bases not matched to a gene: 7. CDR1 is MGHRA and CDR2 is YSYEKL in the germline V gene. Written as DNA, the CDR3 is TGCGCCAGCAGCTCCCGGGACAGGGACGCCTACGAGCAGTACTTC. Protein sequence: CASSSRDRDAYEQYF.